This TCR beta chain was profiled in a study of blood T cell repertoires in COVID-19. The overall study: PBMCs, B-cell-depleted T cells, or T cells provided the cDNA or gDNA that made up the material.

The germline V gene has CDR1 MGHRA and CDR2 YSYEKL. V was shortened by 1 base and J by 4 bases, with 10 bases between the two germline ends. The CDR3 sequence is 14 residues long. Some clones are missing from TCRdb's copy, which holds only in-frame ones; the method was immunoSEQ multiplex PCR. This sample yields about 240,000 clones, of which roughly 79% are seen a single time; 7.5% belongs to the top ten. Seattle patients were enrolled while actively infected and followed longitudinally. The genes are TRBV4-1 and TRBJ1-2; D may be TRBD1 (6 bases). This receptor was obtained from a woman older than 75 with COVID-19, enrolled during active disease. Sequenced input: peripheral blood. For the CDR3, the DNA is TGCGCCAGCAGCCAAGCGGACAGTTCCTATGGCTACACCTTC. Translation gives CASSQADSSYGYTF.